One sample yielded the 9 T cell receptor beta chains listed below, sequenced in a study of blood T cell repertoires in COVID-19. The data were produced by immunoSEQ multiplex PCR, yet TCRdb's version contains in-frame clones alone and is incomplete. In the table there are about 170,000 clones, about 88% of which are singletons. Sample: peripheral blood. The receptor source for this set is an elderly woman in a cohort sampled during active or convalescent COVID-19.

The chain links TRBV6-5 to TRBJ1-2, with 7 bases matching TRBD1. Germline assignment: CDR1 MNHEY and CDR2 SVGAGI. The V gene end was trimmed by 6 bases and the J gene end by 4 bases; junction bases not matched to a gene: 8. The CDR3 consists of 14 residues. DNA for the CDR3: TGTGCCAGCAGGACCCAGGGGGGCCCCTATGGCTACACCTTC. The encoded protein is CASRTQGGPYGYTF.

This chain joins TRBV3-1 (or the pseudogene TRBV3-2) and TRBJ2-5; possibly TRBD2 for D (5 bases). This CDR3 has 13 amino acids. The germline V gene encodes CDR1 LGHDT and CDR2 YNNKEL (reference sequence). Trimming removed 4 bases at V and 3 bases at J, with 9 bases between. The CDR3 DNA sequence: TGTGCCAGCAGCCGCGGAGGAGAAGAGACCCAGTACTTC. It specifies CASSRGGEETQYF.

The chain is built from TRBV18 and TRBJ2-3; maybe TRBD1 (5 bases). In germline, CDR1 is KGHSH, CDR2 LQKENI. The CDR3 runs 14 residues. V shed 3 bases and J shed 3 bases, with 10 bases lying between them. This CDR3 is CASSPIGVTDTQYF. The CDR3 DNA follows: TGTGCCAGCTCACCTATAGGGGTGACAGATACGCAGTATTTT.

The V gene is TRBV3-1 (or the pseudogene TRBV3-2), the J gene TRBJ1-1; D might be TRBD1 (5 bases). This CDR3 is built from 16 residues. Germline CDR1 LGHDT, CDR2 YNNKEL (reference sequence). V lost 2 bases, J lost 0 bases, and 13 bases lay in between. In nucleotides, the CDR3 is TGTGCCAGCAGCCAAAGGGGCGTAACAATGAACACTGAAGCTTTCTTT. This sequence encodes CASSQRGVTMNTEAFF.

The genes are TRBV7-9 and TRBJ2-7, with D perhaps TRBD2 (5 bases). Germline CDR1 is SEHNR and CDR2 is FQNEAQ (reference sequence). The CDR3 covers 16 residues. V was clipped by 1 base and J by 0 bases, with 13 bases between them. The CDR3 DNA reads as TGTGCCAGCAGCTTAGAGGCTTTTGGGAGCTCCTACGAGCAGTACGTC. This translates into CASSLEAFGSSYEQYV.

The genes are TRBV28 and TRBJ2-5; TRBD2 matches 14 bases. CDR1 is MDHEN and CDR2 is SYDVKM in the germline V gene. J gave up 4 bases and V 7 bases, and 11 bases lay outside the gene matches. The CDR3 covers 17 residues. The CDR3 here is CASNPWAGTSGGETQYF. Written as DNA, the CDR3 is TGTGCCAGCAACCCATGGGCCGGGACTAGCGGGGGAGAGACCCAGTACTTC.

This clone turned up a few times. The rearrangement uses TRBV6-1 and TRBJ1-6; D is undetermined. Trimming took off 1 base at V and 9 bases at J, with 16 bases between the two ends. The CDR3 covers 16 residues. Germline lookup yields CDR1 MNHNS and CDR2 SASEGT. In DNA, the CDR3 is TGTGCCAGCAGTGAAGGAGGCGCCGGGATGGGTTCACCCCTCCACTTT. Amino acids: CASSEGGAGMGSPLHF.

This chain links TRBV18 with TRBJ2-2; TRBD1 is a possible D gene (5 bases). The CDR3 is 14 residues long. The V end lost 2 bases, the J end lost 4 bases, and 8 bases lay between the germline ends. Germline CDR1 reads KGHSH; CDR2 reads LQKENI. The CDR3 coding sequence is TGTGCCAGCTCACCAACCCAGGGCACCGGGGAGCTGTTTTTT. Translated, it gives CASSPTQGTGELFF.

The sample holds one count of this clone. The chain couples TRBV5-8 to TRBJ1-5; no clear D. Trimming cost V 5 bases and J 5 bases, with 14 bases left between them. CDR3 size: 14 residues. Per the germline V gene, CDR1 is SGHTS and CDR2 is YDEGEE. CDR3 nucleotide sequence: TGTGCCAGCAGACGGAAAGGGAGGGATCAGCCCCAGCATTTT. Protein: CASRRKGRDQPQHF.